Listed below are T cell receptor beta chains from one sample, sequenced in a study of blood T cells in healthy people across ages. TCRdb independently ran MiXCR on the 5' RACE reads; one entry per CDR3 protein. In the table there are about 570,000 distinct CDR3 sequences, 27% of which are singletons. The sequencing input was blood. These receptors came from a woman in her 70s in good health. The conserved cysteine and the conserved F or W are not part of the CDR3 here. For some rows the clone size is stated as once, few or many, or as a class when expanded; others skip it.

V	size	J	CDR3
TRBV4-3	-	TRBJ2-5	ASSRRTGALETQY
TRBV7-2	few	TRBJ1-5	ASSLTGTYQQPQH
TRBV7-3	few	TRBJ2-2	ASSLGHLTGELF
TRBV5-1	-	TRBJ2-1	ASSETGYNEQF
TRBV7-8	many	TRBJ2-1	ASSLEGVSYNEQF
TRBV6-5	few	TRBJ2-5	ASSYDSPGEETQY
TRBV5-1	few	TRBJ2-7	ASSPNPLAGPRYEQY
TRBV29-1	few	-	SFGQGAGQF
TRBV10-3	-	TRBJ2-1	AISETGGNYNEQF
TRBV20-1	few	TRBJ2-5	SARLAGARETQY
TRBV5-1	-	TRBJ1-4	ASSSSGTANEKLF
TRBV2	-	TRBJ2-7	ASKYHSYEQY
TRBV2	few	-	ASIPSGTRNEQF
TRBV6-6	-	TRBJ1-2	ASGWKGRDYT
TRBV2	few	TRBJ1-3	ASSSGTGALFPGNTIY
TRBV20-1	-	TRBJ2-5	SALSLAGETQY
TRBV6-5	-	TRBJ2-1	ASSDGGAPYNEQF
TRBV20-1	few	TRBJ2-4	SAERRPYTNIQY
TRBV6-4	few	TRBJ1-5	ASSDPRDWGSNQPQH
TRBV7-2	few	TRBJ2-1	ASSQGASEYVEQF
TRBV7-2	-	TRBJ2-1	ASSPWTAYNEQF
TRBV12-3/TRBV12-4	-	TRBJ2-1	ASSFGLAGAEAYNEQF
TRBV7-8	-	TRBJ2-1	ASSWRYGLSEQF
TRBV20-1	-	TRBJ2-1	SARATGTSGFREQF
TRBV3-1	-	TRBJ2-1	ASSQTGWNNEQF
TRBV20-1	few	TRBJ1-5	SAKDRVYGNQPQH
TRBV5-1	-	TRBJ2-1	ASSFGGGAGSEQF
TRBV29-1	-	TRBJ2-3	SVGRTDTQY
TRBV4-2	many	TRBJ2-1	ASSQVFTSYNEQF
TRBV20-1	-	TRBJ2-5	SARVSLLAAQETQY
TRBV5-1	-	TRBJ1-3	ASSAGSSSGNTIY
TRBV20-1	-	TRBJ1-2	SRGDNYGYT
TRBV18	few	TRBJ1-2	ASSPTGDANYGYT
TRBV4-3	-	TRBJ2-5	ASSPFGAPQETQY
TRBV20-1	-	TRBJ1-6	SARTQGFGSPLH
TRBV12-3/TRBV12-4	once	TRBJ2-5	ASSFGYGGPGTQY
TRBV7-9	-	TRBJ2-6	ASSLVLPGANVLT
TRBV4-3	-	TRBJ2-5	ASSRSWGVQETQY
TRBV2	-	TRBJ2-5	ATQGQPHETQY
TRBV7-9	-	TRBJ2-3	ASSPGTASTDTQY
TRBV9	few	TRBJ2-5	ASSVLQGSVETQY
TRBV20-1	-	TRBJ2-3	SATIAGDTDTQY
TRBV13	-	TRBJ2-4	ASSFSIGGLAKNIQY
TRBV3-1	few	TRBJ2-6	ASTLRLGGQGSSGANVLT
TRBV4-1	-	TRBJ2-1	ASSRPGTGGYNEQF
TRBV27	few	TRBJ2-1	ASSLSSDSPRF
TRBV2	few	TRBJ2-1	ASRAPRTSGAGNEQS
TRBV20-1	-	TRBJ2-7	SVSVVGYEQY
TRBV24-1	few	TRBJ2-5	ATSDSPGRGPRETQY
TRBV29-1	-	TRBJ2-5	SVLLAFQETQY
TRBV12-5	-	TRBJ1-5	ASGLESNQPQH
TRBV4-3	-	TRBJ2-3	ASSQDDGGGPSTDTQY
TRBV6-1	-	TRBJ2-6	ASSEATRASGANVLT
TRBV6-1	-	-	ASYPRGSWGDEQF
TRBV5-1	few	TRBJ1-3	ASSLQGNAIY
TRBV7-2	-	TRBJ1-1	ASSPRRGNTEAF
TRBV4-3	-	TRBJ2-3	ASSQDIQTDTQY